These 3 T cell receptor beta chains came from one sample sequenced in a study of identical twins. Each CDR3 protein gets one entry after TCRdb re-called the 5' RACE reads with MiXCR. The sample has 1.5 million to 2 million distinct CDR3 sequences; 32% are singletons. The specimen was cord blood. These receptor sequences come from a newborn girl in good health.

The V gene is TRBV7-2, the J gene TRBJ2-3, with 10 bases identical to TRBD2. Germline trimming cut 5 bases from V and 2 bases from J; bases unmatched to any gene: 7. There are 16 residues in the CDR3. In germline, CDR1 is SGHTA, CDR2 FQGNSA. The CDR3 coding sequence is TGTGCCAGCAGCCCGGGACTAGCGTACCTCACAGATACGCAGTATTTT. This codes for CASSPGLAYLTDTQYF.

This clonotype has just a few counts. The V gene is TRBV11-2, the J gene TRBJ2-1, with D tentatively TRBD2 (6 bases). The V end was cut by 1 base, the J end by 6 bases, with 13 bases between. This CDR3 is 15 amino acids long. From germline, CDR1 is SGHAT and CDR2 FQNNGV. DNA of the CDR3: TGTGCCAGCAGCTTAGCTAACGCGGGGTTCAATGAGCAGTTCTTC. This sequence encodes CASSLANAGFNEQFF.

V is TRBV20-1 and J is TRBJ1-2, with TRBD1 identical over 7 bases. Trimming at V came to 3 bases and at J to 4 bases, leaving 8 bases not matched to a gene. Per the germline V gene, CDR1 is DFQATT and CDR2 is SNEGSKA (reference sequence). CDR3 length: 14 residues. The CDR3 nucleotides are TGCAGTGCTAGTTCCACCAGGGGGGCCTATGGCTACACCTTC. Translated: CSASSTRGAYGYTF.